The clone carrying this T cell receptor (beta chain) has a count of ten or more. Antigen: not known. This specimen belongs to a study of regulatory T cells in long-lasting Graves disease. Specified time point: persistent/refractory GD, antithyroid drugs over 5 years with positive TRAb. From PBMCs, RNA was extracted and then used to make the TCR library. CDR3-region Arm-PCR and iRepertoire HTBI primers produced the TCR beta libraries. MiXCR, run by TCRdb on the multiplex PCR reads, gives a single entry per CDR3 protein. The table lists 500,000 to 700,000 distinct CDR3 sequences, about 32% of them singletons. Study conclusions and caveats: TCR diversity in persistent Graves' patients was below that of newly diagnosed ones.

The source material was peripheral blood mononuclear cells (PBMCs), sampled when the disease was refractory, from a patient treated with antithyroid drugs. This clonotype was obtained from a female donor with Graves disease.

The DNA for the CDR3 is TGTGCCAGCAGTGAAGCGTACCCAGCCTCTAACTATGGCTACACCTTC. Encoded protein: CASSEAYPASNYGYTF. The gene calls are TRBV2 and TRBJ1-2; D call uncertain. The CDR3 extends over 16 amino acids. Germline lookup yields CDR1 SNHLY and CDR2 FYNNEI. V was clipped by 0 bases and J by 0 bases, with 11 bases between them. Combining the CDR3 with reference TRBV2 and TRBJ1-2 gives the whole variable domain EPEVTQTPSHQVTQMGQEVILRCVPISNHLYFYWYRQILGQKVEFLVSFYNNEISEKSEIFDDQFSVERPDGSNFTLKIRSTKLEDSAMYFCASSEAYPASNYGYTFGSGTRLTVV.